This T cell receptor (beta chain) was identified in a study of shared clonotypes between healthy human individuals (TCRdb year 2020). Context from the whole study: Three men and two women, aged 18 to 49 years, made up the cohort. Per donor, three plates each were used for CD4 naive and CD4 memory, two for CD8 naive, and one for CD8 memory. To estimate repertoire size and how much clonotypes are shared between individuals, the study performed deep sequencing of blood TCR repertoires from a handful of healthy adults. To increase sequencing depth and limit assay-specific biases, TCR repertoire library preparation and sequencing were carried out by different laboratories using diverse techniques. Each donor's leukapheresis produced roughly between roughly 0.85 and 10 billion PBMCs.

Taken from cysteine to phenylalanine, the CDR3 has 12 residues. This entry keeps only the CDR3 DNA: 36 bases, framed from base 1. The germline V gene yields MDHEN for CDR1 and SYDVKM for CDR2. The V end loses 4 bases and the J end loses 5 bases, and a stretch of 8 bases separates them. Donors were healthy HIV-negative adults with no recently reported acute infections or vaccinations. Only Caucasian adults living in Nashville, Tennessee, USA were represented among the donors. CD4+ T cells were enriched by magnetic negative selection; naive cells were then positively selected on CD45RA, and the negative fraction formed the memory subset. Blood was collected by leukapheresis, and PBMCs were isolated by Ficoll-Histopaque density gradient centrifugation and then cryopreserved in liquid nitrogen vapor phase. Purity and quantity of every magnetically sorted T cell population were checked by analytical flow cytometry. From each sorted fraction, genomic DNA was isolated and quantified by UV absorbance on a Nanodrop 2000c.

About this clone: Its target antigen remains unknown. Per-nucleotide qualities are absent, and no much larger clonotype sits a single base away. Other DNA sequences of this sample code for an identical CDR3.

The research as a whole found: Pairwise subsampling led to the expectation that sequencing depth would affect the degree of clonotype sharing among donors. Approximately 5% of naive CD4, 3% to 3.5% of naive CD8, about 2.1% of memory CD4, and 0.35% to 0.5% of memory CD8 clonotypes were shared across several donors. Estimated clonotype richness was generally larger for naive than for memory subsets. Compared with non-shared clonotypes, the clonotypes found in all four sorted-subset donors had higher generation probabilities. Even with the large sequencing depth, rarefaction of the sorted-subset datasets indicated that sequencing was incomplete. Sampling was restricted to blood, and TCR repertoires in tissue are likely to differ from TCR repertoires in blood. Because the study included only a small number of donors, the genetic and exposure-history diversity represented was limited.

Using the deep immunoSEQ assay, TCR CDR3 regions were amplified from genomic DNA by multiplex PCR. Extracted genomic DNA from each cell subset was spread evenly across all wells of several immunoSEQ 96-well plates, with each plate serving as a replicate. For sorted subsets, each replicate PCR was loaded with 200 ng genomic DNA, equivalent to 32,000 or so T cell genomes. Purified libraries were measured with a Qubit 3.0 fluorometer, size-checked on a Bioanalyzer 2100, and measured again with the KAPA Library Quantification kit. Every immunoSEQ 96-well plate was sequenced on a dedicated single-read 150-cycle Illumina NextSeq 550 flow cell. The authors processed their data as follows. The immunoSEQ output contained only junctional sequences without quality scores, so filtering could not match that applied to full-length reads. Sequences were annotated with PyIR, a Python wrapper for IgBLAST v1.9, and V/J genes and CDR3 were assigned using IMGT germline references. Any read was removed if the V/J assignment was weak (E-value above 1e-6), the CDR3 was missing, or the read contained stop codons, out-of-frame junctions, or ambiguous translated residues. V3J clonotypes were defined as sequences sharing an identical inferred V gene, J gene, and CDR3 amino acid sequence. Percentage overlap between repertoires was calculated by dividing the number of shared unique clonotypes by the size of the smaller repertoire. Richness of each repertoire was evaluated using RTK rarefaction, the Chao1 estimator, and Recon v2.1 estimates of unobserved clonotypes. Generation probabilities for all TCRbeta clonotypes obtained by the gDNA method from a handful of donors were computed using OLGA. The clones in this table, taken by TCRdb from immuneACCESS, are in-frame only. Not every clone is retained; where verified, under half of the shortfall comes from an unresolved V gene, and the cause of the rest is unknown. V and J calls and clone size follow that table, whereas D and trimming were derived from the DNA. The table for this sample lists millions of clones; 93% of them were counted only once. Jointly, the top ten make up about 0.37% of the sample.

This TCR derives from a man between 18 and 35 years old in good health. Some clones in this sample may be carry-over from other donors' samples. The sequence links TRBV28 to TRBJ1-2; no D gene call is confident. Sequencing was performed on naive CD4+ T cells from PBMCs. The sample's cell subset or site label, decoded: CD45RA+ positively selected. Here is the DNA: TGTGCCAGCAGTTCACGACCGTATGGCTACACCTTC. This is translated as CASSSRPYGYTF.